This T cell receptor beta chain was sequenced in a study of blood T cell repertoires in COVID-19. The table came from immunoSEQ multiplex PCR; TCRdb's copy has only in-frame clones and leaves some out. In the table there are a few hundred thousand clones, roughly 90% of which are singletons. Sequences were obtained from peripheral blood. The sequence was obtained from a woman in her forties or fifties with acute or convalescent COVID-19.

This CDR3 is CASSTRTGALEAFF. In nucleotides, the CDR3 is TGTGCCAGCAGCACCCGGACAGGAGCTCTTGAAGCTTTCTTT. The chain has TRBV7-2 and TRBJ1-1, with TRBD1 matching over 7 bases. The CDR3 sequence is 14 residues long. Germline V gene sequence: CDR1 SGHTA, CDR2 FQGNSA. V was clipped by 5 bases and J by 7 bases; unmatched bases: 10.